The TCR beta chain under discussion was sequenced for a study of cytomegalovirus exposure and HLA in healthy donors. The PCR was carried out with 60 Vbeta primers and 13 Jbeta primers. Generated by immunoSEQ multiplex PCR, the TCRdb table keeps only in-frame clones and is missing some. The listing contains just over 150,000 clones. The study's findings and limits: Cytomegalovirus status was reportedly diagnosed by the classifier with high specificity and sensitivity.

Germline CDR1 is MNHEY and CDR2 is SVGAGI. CDR3 length: 14 amino acids. With respect to this clone: Its antigen is not known. One end of the junction does not line up with germline, which may come from a read error.

The gene calls are TRBV6-5 and TRBJ1-1; 7 positions agree with TRBD1. The receptor's source is a woman aged 55-69 years in good health and CMV-seronegative. The sample comprised PBMCs. CDR3 residues: CASRQQGMNPEAFF. The CDR3 DNA reads TGTGCCAGCAGACAACAGGGGATGAACCCTGAAGCTTTCTTT.